Below, one TCR beta chain is given with its context. This table comes from immunoSEQ multiplex PCR, and its TCRdb copy is limited to in-frame clones, with some not included. This sample yields fewer than 250,000 clones, of which approximately 86% are seen a single time; roughly 0.69% belongs to the top ten. This entry is derived from a study of blood T cell repertoires in COVID-19. This CDR3 region has 15 residues. Trimming removed 6 bases from V and 5 bases from J, with 14 bases in between. The germline V gene encodes CDR1 MNHEY and CDR2 SVGAGI. This receptor was obtained from a man aged 35 to 55 with acute or convalescent COVID-19. The rearrangement links TRBV6-5 to TRBJ2-6; a weak D match, TRBD1 (6 bases). Sequences were obtained from peripheral blood. The CDR3, as DNA: TGTGCCAGCAGCTTCGGACAGTTCCGGGCCAACGTCCTGACTTTC. Translating gives CASSFGQFRANVLTF.